This T cell receptor beta chain was recovered during a study of blood T cell repertoires in COVID-19. Sequenced by immunoSEQ multiplex PCR; TCRdb stores in-frame clones only, minus some. The profile shows some 400,000 clones, more than 70% of them singletons. Trimming cost V 5 bases and J 3 bases; bases outside gene matches: 4. Germline assignment: CDR1 SGHRS and CDR2 YFSETQ. The CDR3 contains 14 residues. This chain connects TRBV5-1 to TRBJ1-1; 10 bases align to TRBD1. The TCR sequence derives from an older woman with COVID-19, enrolled during active disease. What was sequenced was peripheral blood. The CDR3 here is CASRSGTGDTEAFF. The CDR3 coding sequence is TGCGCCAGCAGGTCCGGGACAGGGGACACTGAAGCTTTCTTT.